What follows are 14 T cell receptor beta chains derived from one specimen sequenced in a study of control samples from healthy donors and cancer patients. The data were produced by immunoSEQ multiplex PCR, yet TCRdb's version contains in-frame clones alone and is incomplete. Here the sample spans 150,000 to 200,000 clones, 90% to 95% being singletons. Input material: blood. The source is a man aged 25-45 years in good health.

This chain joins TRBV15 and TRBJ1-4; possible D gene TRBD1, 5 bases. V shed 0 bases and J shed 4 bases, with 9 bases lying between them. Germline values: CDR1 LNHNV, CDR2 YYDKDF (reference sequence). This CDR3 has 15 amino acids. The CDR3 bases are TGTGCCACCAGCAGAGAAGCAGGGCTTAATGAAAAACTGTTTTTT. Protein sequence: CATSREAGLNEKLFF.

The J gene is TRBJ1-3, the V gene TRBV14; D call uncertain. Trimming stripped 0 bases from V and 0 bases from J, with 9 bases between. Germline CDR1 reads SGHDN; CDR2 reads FVKESK. The CDR3 is 16 residues long. This CDR3 reads CASSQDYGISGNTIYF. The CDR3 nucleotides are TGTGCCAGCAGCCAAGATTACGGCATCTCTGGAAACACCATATATTTT.

The chain links TRBV18 to TRBJ2-7; D gene uncertain. Per germline, CDR1 KGHSH and CDR2 LQKENI. V was pared by 3 bases and J by 1 base, with 10 bases between. The CDR3 contains 14 residues. Written as DNA, the CDR3 is TGTGCCAGCTCACCTTCGGTGGATTCCTACGAGCAGTACTTC. The encoded protein is CASSPSVDSYEQYF.

The chain carries TRBV27 and TRBJ2-5; possibly TRBD2 for D (5 bases). From germline, CDR1 is MNHEY and CDR2 SMNVEV (reference sequence). Trimming took off 0 bases at V and 2 bases at J, with 10 bases between the two ends. The CDR3 is made up of 15 amino acids. For the CDR3, the DNA is TGTGCCAGCAGTTTATCTAGCGCCTCTCAAGAGACCCAGTACTTC. This codes for CASSLSSASQETQYF.

V gene TRBV25-1 combines with J gene TRBJ2-3, with D unclear. The V gene's germline CDR1 is MGHDK and CDR2 SYGVNS. The V end was cut by 5 bases, the J end by 2 bases, with 8 bases between. The CDR3 is 13 amino acids. The CDR3 region has the DNA TGTGCCAGCAGTAAAAAGAACACAGATACGCAGTATTTT. Translated: CASSKKNTDTQYF.

The chain employs TRBV27 and TRBJ2-5; D is unclear. The V and J ends lost 5 bases and 5 bases respectively, with 15 bases between them. Germline lookup yields CDR1 MNHEY and CDR2 SMNVEV (reference sequence). The CDR3 sequence is 14 residues long. This chain's CDR3 is CASSPRPGWETQYF. In DNA, the CDR3 is TGTGCCAGCAGTCCTCGACCCGGCTGGGAGACCCAGTACTTC.

This chain links TRBV5-4 with TRBJ2-2; a possible D gene is TRBD2 (5 bases). Looked up from germline, CDR1 is SGHNT and CDR2 is YYREEE (reference sequence). V gave up 7 bases and J gave up 0 bases, with 13 bases separating them. The CDR3 totals 15 residues. CDR3 nucleotide sequence: TGTGCCAGCCGCAGGACGGGGACGAACACCGGGGAGCTGTTTTTT. This codes for CASRRTGTNTGELFF.

V usage is TRBV27 and J usage is TRBJ2-2; D is undetermined. This CDR3 contains 12 residues. Trimming stripped 2 bases from V and 7 bases from J, with 5 bases between. Germline values: CDR1 MNHEY, CDR2 SMNVEV (reference sequence). CDR3 region: CASSLIGGELFF. CDR3 nucleotides: TGTGCCAGCAGTTTAATCGGCGGGGAGCTGTTTTTT.

The chain uses TRBV5-1 and TRBJ1-1; tentatively, D is TRBD1 (5 bases). This CDR3 is 13 amino acids long. Germline V gene sequence: CDR1 SGHRS, CDR2 YFSETQ. The V end lost 4 bases, the J end lost 1 base, and 8 bases lay between the germline ends. As DNA, the CDR3 is TGCGCCAGCAGCCGGCAGGGGAACACTGAAGCTTTCTTT. Its protein product is CASSRQGNTEAFF.

This clone was seen once. The chain has TRBV19 and TRBJ2-5; weak D call: TRBD2 (6 bases). CDR3 size: 16 residues. V lost 5 bases, J lost 1 base, and 17 bases lay in between. Germline V lookup: CDR1 LNHDA, CDR2 SQIVND (reference sequence). This CDR3 reads CASSPEGRRVQETQYF. CDR3 bases: TGTGCCAGTAGTCCAGAAGGCCGGAGGGTCCAAGAGACCCAGTACTTC.

V usage is TRBV5-4 and J usage is TRBJ1-6; 10 bases fit TRBD1. This CDR3 comprises 16 residues. Trimming at V came to 3 bases and at J to 3 bases, leaving 3 bases not matched to a gene. Per germline, CDR1 SGHNT and CDR2 YYREEE (reference sequence). CDR3 sequence: CASSSRDRGYNSPLHF. CDR3 sequence (DNA): TGTGCCAGCAGCTCCCGGGACAGGGGCTATAATTCACCCCTCCACTTT.

The table lists this clone with a count of one. The chain has TRBV7-9 and TRBJ2-7; D is possibly TRBD1 (5 bases). Germline CDR1 and CDR2: SEHNR and FQNEAQ (reference sequence). CDR3 size: 14 residues. V shed 5 bases and J shed 2 bases, with 13 bases lying between them. The CDR3 sequence: CASSLQGGTYEQYF. CDR3 sequence (DNA): TGTGCCAGCAGCCTTCAGGGCGGTACCTACGAGCAGTACTTC. Combining the CDR3 with reference TRBV7-9 and TRBJ2-7 gives the whole variable domain DTGVSQNPRHKITKRGQNVTFRCDPISEHNRLYWYRQTLGQGPEFLTYFQNEAQLEKSRLLSDRFSAERPKGSFSTLEIQRTEQGDSAMYLCASSLQGGTYEQYFGPGTRLTVT.

The J gene is TRBJ2-5, the V gene TRBV19, with D perhaps TRBD2 (6 bases). The CDR3 extends over 13 amino acids. The V gene's germline CDR1 is LNHDA and CDR2 SQIVND (reference sequence). V was shortened by 5 bases and J by 4 bases, with 11 bases between the two germline ends. The CDR3 DNA is TGTGCCAGTAGTCCGGGGGACGGAGAGACCCAGTACTTC. As protein: CASSPGDGETQYF. The full variable domain, with the rest looked up from reference TRBV19 and TRBJ2-5, is DGGITQSPKYLFRKEGQNVTLSCEQNLNHDAMYWYRQDPGQGLRLIYYSQIVNDFQKGDIAEGYSVSREKKESFPLTVTSAQKNPTAFYLCASSPGDGETQYFGPGTRLLVL.

This clone was recorded many times. The chain combines TRBV19 with TRBJ2-6; D not resolved. V was shortened by 3 bases and J by 7 bases, with 7 bases between the two germline ends. The germline gives CDR1 LNHDA, CDR2 SQIVND (reference sequence). This CDR3 contains 13 residues. The CDR3 region is CASSMGGANVLTF. The CDR3 region has the DNA TGTGCCAGTAGTATGGGTGGAGCCAACGTCCTGACTTTC. Filled out from reference TRBV19 and TRBJ2-6, the complete variable domain reads DGGITQSPKYLFRKEGQNVTLSCEQNLNHDAMYWYRQDPGQGLRLIYYSQIVNDFQKGDIAEGYSVSREKKESFPLTVTSAQKNPTAFYLCASSMGGANVLTFGAGSRLTVL.